Below are 8 T cell receptor beta chains sequenced from a single sample in a study of cytomegalovirus exposure and HLA in healthy donors. Using immunoSEQ multiplex PCR, the repertoire was profiled, and TCRdb retains in-frame clones only, with some absent. The sample has tens of thousands of clones; approximately 94% are singletons. Sequenced material: PBMCs. Receptors were obtained from a woman aged 18-35 years in good health and CMV-seropositive.

The J gene is TRBJ2-3, the V gene TRBV14; no clear D gene. The CDR3 loop spans 13 amino acids. V was shortened by 0 bases and J by 3 bases, with 4 bases between the two germline ends. Looked up from germline, CDR1 is SGHDN and CDR2 is FVKESK. The CDR3 sequence is CASSQDRTDTQYF. The CDR3 bases are TGTGCCAGCAGCCAAGATCGGACAGATACGCAGTATTTT.

The table lists this clone with a few counts. V is TRBV27 and J is TRBJ2-2, with D hard to call. The CDR3 has 15 amino acids. V lost 2 bases to trimming and J lost 0 bases, with 7 bases between them. The germline V gene has CDR1 MNHEY and CDR2 SMNVEV (reference sequence). CDR3 DNA sequence: TGTGCCAGCAGTTTAGTGCGCCCGAACACCGGGGAGCTGTTTTTT. This sequence encodes CASSLVRPNTGELFF.

The chain is built from TRBV20-1 and TRBJ1-1, with D uncertain. The germline V gene has CDR1 DFQATT and CDR2 SNEGSKA (reference sequence). The CDR3 covers 10 residues. Trimming pared 6 bases from V and 0 bases from J, leaving 2 bases between. The CDR3 region is CSALNTEAFF. CDR3 nucleotides: TGCAGTGCCTTGAACACTGAAGCTTTCTTT.

V usage is TRBV5-1 and J usage is TRBJ2-2; TRBD1 matches 10 bases. V lost 4 bases to trimming and J lost 5 bases; unmatched junction nucleotides: 5. CDR1 is SGHRS and CDR2 is YFSETQ in the germline V gene. This CDR3 region has 15 residues. CDR3 loop: CASSGDRGGTGELFF. The DNA of the CDR3 is TGCGCCAGCAGCGGGGACAGGGGAGGAACCGGGGAGCTGTTTTTT. Filled out from reference TRBV5-1 and TRBJ2-2, the complete variable domain reads KAGVTQTPRYLIKTRGQQVTLSCSPISGHRSVSWYQQTPGQGLQFLFEYFSETQRNKGNFPGRFSGRQFSNSRSEMNVSTLELGDSALYLCASSGDRGGTGELFFGEGSRLTVL.

The chain uses TRBV7-2 and TRBJ2-7; D remains unclear. The V gene lost 3 bases and the J gene lost 2 bases, with 11 bases spanning the gap. The CDR3 runs 14 residues. Germline values: CDR1 SGHTA, CDR2 FQGNSA. The CDR3, as DNA: TGTGCCAGCAGCTTTCGTCCCGGAGCCTACGAGCAGTACTTC. Translating it yields CASSFRPGAYEQYF.

The chain employs TRBV5-8 and TRBJ1-6, with D tentatively TRBD1 (5 bases). The CDR3 is 14 amino acids. The germline V and J ends were trimmed by 2 bases and 8 bases, with 11 bases remaining between them. Germline CDR1 and CDR2: SGHTS and YDEGEE. CDR3 region: CASSLGRGDSPLHF. The CDR3 coding sequence is TGTGCCAGCAGCTTAGGCCGGGGGGATTCACCCCTCCACTTT.

This chain connects TRBV28 to TRBJ2-7; TRBD2 matches at 7 bases. Germline V gives CDR1 MDHEN, CDR2 SYDVKM. J gave up 6 bases and V 5 bases, and 7 bases lay outside the gene matches. The CDR3 sequence is 13 residues long. CDR3 sequence (DNA): TGTGCCAGCAGTGGGGGGGGGTACGGCGAGCAGTACTTC. Protein sequence: CASSGGGYGEQYF.

This chain links TRBV28 with TRBJ2-7; D perhaps matches TRBD2 (6 bases). V dropped 3 bases and J dropped 7 bases, with 16 bases sitting between them. The CDR3 is 14 amino acids. Germline assignment: CDR1 MDHEN and CDR2 SYDVKM. The CDR3 nucleotides are TGTGCCAGCAGTTTTGACCAGCGGGCTCGGGAGCAGTACTTC. Encoded protein: CASSFDQRAREQYF.